The present TCR beta chain was sequenced within a study of CD8 T cells in Susac syndrome. Overall study results and limits: Some 15 Susac-specific public clones were found in total CD8+ repertoires and five in CD8+ TEMRA repertoires.

Note on this clonotype: The antigen is unknown.

This CDR3 region has 15 residues. The trim removed 3 bases at V and 5 bases at J, leaving 8 bases unmatched. Looked up from germline, CDR1 is SGHNT and CDR2 is YYREEE (reference sequence). Random-hexamer reverse transcription was applied to about 0.45 to 1 ug RNA. The CDR3 of TCR beta was amplified by immunoSEQ multiplex PCR across 54 Vbeta and 13 Jbeta. TCRdb re-called the immunoSEQ multiplex PCR reads with MiXCR, one entry per CDR3 protein. The sample has about 75,000 distinct CDR3 sequences, roughly 95% seen once. The CD8+ and CD4+ T cells were isolated magnetically using a negative isolation approach, whereas the TEMRA cells were enriched by FACS.

The material sequenced was CD8+ T cells from PBMCs. The J gene is TRBJ2-5, the V gene TRBV5-4, with 9 bases identical to TRBD1. The receptor was isolated from a human donor with Susac syndrome. CDR3 sequence: CASSSPGQGWETQYF. CDR3 bases: TGTGCCAGCAGCTCCCCGGGACAGGGCTGGGAGACCCAGTACTTC.